The 14 T cell receptor beta chains in this list originate from one sample, sequenced in a study of T cells after yellow fever vaccination. MiXCR, applied by TCRdb to the 5' RACE reads, yields one record per CDR3 protein. The repertoire holds about 260,000 distinct CDR3 sequences, with about 3.7% as singletons. Sample: PBMCs, taken 15 days after the yellow fever booster vaccination. Receptors were obtained from a man aged 18 to 29 who received the YFV17D yellow fever vaccine.

This clonotype was detected ten times or more. The J gene is TRBJ2-5, the V gene TRBV10-3; 7 bases line up with TRBD1. CDR3 length: 15 amino acids. Germline assignment: CDR1 ENHRY and CDR2 SYGVKD. V shed 3 bases, J shed 3 bases, and the junction held 7 bases outside the gene matches. The CDR3 nucleotides read TGTGCCATCAGTGACGCAGGGGGACAGAAAGAGACCCAGTACTTC. The encoded protein is CAISDAGGQKETQYF.

In its sample, this clonotype was seen many times. The chain has TRBV12-3 or TRBV12-4 and TRBJ2-1, with TRBD1 matching over 7 bases. With 6 bases clipped from V and 5 bases from J, the junction kept 7 bases outside the gene matches. This CDR3 contains 14 residues. The CDR3 DNA reads TGTGCCAGCAGCTACAGGGGTTTGGACAATGAGCAGTTCTTC. Protein sequence: CASSYRGLDNEQFF.

This clonotype was counted ten times or more. V is TRBV7-2 and J is TRBJ2-5; 16 bases agree with TRBD2. This CDR3 is 17 amino acids long. Germline V gene lookup returns CDR1 SGHTA and CDR2 FQGNSA. V lost 4 bases and J lost 4; bases outside the gene matches: 6. The CDR3 region has the DNA TGTGCCAGCAGCTCGGGACTAGCGGGGGGGCGTGGAGAGACCCAGTACTTC. Protein sequence: CASSSGLAGGRGETQYF.

This clonotype showed up many times. V and J are TRBV20-1 and TRBJ1-1; 7 bases are shared with TRBD1. With V trimmed by 4 bases and J by 0 bases, 5 bases remained unmatched. This CDR3 region has 14 residues. The germline V gene has CDR1 DFQATT and CDR2 SNEGSKA (reference sequence). CDR3 loop: CSATRDSMNTEAFF. The DNA of the CDR3 is TGCAGTGCTACCCGGGACAGTATGAACACTGAAGCTTTCTTT.

This clonotype came up many times. The V call is TRBV7-2, the J call TRBJ1-5, with 9 positions matching TRBD1. The CDR3 runs to 13 residues. Trimming cost V 5 bases and J 6 bases; bases outside gene matches: 2. Germline CDR1 SGHTA, CDR2 FQGNSA. CDR3 nucleotides: TGTGCCAGCAGCGCGACAGGGGGTCAGCCCCAGCATTTT. As protein: CASSATGGQPQHF.

This clonotype was found many times. The chain is built from TRBV7-2 and TRBJ2-3; 11 nucleotides match TRBD2. This CDR3 has 16 amino acids. The ends lost 5 bases at V and 2 bases at J; junction bases unmatched: 6. Per germline, CDR1 SGHTA and CDR2 FQGNSA. In DNA form, the CDR3 reads TGTGCCAGCAGCCTCCGACTAGCGGGGAACACAGATACGCAGTATTTT. It yields the protein CASSLRLAGNTDTQYF.

The table lists this clonotype with many counts. The V call is TRBV18, the J call TRBJ2-3; 7 bases agree with TRBD2. Trimming cost V 6 bases and J 3 bases; bases outside gene matches: 9. The CDR3 runs 15 residues. CDR1 is KGHSH, CDR2 LQKENI, per germline. The CDR3 DNA sequence: TGTGCCAGCTCCCCTTTGGCGGGGGAGACAGATACGCAGTATTTT. Translation: CASSPLAGETDTQYF.

In its sample, this clonotype was seen many times. The CDR3 region is CASSLVTLSERGASYEQYV. As DNA, the CDR3 is TGTGCCAGCAGCTTAGTAACCCTGTCGGAGCGGGGGGCCTCCTACGAGCAGTACGTC. V and J are TRBV11-2 and TRBJ2-7, with 9 nucleotides matching TRBD2. This CDR3 spans 19 amino acids. V was pared by 1 base and J by 0 bases, with 13 bases of the junction left unmatched. Germline V gives CDR1 SGHAT, CDR2 FQNNGV.

The J gene is TRBJ2-2, the V gene TRBV5-4; 9 bases fit TRBD2. V gave up 4 bases and J gave up 4 bases; unmatched junction bases: 8. CDR3 size: 16 residues. Germline-derived CDR1 and CDR2 are SGHNT and YYREEE (reference sequence). The CDR3 spells CASSNPGLAATGELFF. As DNA, the CDR3 is TGTGCCAGCAGCAATCCGGGACTAGCCGCCACCGGGGAGCTGTTTTTT.

This clonotype was seen more than once but under ten times. The CDR3 nucleotides read TGTGCCATCAGTGCAGTTGGACAGCCGAACACTGAAGCTTTCTTT. Encoded protein: CAISAVGQPNTEAFF. The rearrangement links TRBV10-3 to TRBJ1-1; possibly TRBD1 for D (6 bases). Germline CDR1 and CDR2: ENHRY and SYGVKD. The CDR3 is 15 amino acids. Between the trimmed V and J ends, which lost 4 bases and 1 base, there was a span of 13 bases.

This clonotype was found many times. The chain joins TRBV10-3 to TRBJ1-1, with TRBD1 matching 8 bases. J was trimmed by 4 bases and V by 2 bases; bases with no gene match: 9. The CDR3 is 16 residues long. Germline CDR1 is ENHRY and CDR2 is SYGVKD. The CDR3 coding sequence is TGTGCCATCAGTGAGGGACAGGGCCAAGGCGGCACTGAAGCTTTCTTT. Translation: CAISEGQGQGGTEAFF.

The sample holds many counts of this clonotype. The CDR3 DNA is TGTGCCAGCAGTTACGGACGGGGTAGTGGTCTCTATGGCTACACCTTC. Translation: CASSYGRGSGLYGYTF. The gene calls are TRBV6-2 or TRBV6-3 and TRBJ1-2; unclear D gene. V lost 2 bases to trimming and J lost 4 bases, with 17 bases between them. In germline, CDR1 is MNHEY, CDR2 SVGEGT. This CDR3 is built from 16 residues.

This clonotype was observed many times. CDR3 DNA sequence: TGTGCCAGCAGCTTAGCGCGTACTACCAATGAGCAGTTCTTC. This codes for CASSLARTTNEQFF. The chain recombines TRBV7-2 with TRBJ2-1; D gene unclear. The ends were cut back, 0 bases at V and 6 bases at J, with 9 bases in the middle. Germline V gives CDR1 SGHTA, CDR2 FQGNSA. This CDR3 is built from 14 residues.

This clonotype was seen repeatedly, ten times or more. The chain joins TRBV5-1 to TRBJ1-6; tentative D call: TRBD1 (5 bases). V shed 4 bases and J shed 7 bases, with 15 bases lying between them. Germline CDR1 SGHRS, CDR2 YFSETQ. This CDR3 contains 15 residues. Here the CDR3 DNA reads TGCGCCAGCAGCGGGAACGGGGCTCGGAATTCACCCCTCCACTTT. It encodes CASSGNGARNSPLHF. Complete variable domain (other parts from reference TRBV5-1 and TRBJ1-6): KAGVTQTPRYLIKTRGQQVTLSCSPISGHRSVSWYQQTPGQGLQFLFEYFSETQRNKGNFPGRFSGRQFSNSRSEMNVSTLELGDSALYLCASSGNGARNSPLHFGNGTRLTVT.